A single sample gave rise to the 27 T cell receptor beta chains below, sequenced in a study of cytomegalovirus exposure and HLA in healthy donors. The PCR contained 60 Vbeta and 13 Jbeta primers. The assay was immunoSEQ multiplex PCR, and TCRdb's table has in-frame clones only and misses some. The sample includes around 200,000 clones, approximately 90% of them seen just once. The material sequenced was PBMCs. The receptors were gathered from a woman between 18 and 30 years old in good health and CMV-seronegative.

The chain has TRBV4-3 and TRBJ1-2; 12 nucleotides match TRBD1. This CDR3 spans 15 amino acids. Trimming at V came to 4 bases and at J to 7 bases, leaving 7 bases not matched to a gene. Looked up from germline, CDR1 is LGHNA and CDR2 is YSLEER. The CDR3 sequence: CASSLGGQGAGGYTF. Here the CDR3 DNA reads TGCGCCAGCAGCCTAGGGGGACAGGGGGCAGGTGGCTACACCTTC.

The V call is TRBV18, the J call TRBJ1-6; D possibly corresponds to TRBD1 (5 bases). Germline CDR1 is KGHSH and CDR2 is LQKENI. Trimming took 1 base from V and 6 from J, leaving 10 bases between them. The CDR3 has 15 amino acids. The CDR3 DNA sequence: TGTGCCAGCTCACCACAGCAGGGACTTAATTCACCCCTCCACTTT. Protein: CASSPQQGLNSPLHF. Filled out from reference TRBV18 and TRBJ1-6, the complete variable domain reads NAGVMQNPRHLVRRRGQEARLRCSPMKGHSHVYWYRQLPEEGLKFMVYLQKENIIDESGMPKERFSAEFPKEGPSILRIQQVVRGDSAAYFCASSPQQGLNSPLHFGNGTRLTVT.

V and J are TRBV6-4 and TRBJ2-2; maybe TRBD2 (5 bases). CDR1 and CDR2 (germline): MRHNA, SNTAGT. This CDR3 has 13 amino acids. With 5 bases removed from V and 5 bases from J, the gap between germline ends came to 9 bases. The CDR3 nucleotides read TGTGCCAGCAGTCCTACTAGTACCGGGGAGCTGTTTTTT. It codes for CASSPTSTGELFF.

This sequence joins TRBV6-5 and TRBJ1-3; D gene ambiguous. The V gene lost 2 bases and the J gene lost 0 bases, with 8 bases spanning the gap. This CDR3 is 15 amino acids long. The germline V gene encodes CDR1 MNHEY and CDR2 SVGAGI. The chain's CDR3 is CASSYTLSSGNTIYF. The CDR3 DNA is TGTGCCAGCAGTTACACCCTCAGCTCTGGAAACACCATATATTTT.

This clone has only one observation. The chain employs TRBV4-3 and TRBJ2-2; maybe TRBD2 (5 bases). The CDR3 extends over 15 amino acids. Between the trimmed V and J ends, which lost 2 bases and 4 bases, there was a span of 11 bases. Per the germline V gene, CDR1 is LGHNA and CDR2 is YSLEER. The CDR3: CASSQTPDFTGELFF. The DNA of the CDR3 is TGCGCCAGCAGCCAAACTCCGGACTTCACCGGGGAGCTGTTTTTT.

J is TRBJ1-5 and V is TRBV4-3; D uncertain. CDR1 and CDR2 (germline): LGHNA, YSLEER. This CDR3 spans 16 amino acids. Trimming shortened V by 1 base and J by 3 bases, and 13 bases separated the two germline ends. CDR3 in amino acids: CASSQAFTVFNQPQHF. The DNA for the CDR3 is TGCGCCAGCAGCCAAGCCTTCACAGTCTTCAATCAGCCCCAGCATTTT.

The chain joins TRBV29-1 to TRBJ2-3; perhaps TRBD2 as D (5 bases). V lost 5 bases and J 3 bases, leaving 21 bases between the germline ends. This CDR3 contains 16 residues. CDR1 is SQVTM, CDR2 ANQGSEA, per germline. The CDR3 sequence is CSVRARLAEITDTQYF. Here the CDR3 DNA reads TGCAGCGTTCGGGCGCGGCTAGCCGAAATAACAGATACGCAGTATTTT.

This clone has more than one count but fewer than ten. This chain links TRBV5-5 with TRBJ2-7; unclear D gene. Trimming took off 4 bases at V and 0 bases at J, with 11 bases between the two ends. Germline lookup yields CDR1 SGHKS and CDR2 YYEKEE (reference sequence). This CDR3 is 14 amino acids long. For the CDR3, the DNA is TGTGCCAGCAGCAGAGGTGGGTTCTCCTACGAGCAGTACTTC. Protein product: CASSRGGFSYEQYF.

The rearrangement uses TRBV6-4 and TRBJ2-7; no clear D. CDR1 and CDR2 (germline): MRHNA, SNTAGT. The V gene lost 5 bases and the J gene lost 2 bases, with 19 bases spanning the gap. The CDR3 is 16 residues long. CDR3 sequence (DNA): TGTGCCAGCAGTCTTTTCCGGTACAGCAAAACCTACGAGCAGTACTTC. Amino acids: CASSLFRYSKTYEQYF.

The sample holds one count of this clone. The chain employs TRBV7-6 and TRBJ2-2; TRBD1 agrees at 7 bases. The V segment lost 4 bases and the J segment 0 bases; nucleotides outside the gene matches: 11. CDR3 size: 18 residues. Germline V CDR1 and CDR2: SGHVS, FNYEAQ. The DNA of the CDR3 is TGTGCCAGCAGCTCCGACAGGGAGAGGGAATCGAACACCGGGGAGCTGTTTTTT. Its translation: CASSSDRERESNTGELFF.

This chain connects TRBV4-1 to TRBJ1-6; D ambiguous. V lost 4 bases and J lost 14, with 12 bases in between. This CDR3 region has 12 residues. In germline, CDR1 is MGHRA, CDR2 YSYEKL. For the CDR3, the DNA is TGCGCCAGCAGCCTAACCGCCGGGACCCTCCACTTT. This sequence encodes CASSLTAGTLHF.

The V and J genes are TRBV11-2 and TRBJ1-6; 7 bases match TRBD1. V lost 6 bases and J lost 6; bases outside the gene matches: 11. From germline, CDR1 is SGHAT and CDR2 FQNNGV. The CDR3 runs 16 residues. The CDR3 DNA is TGTGCCAGCAGACCGACCCGACAGGGTAGTAATTCACCCCTCCACTTT. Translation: CASRPTRQGSNSPLHF.

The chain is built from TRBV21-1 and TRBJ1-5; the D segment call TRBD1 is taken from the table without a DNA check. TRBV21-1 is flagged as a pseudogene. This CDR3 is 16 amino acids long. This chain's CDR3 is CARRHYGQRENQPQHF. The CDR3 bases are TGTGCCAGGAGACATTATGGACAGAGAGAGAATCAGCCCCAGCATTTT.

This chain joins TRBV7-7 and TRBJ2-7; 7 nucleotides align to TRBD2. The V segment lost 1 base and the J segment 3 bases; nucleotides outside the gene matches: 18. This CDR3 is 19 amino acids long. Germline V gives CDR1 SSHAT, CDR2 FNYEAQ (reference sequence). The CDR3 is CASSLGGAGGRPSNYEQYF. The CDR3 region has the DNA TGTGCCAGCAGCTTAGGTGGGGCGGGCGGGAGACCATCAAACTACGAGCAGTACTTC.

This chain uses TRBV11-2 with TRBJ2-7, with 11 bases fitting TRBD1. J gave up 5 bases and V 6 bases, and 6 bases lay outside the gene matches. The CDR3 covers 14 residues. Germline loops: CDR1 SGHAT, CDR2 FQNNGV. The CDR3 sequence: CASSWDRGRNEQYF. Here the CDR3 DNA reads TGTGCCAGCAGTTGGGACAGGGGGAGGAACGAGCAGTACTTC. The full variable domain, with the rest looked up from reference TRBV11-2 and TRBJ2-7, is EAGVAQSPRYKIIEKRQSVAFWCNPISGHATLYWYQQILGQGPKLLIQFQNNGVVDDSQLPKDRFSAERLKGVDSTLKIQPAKLEDSAVYLCASSWDRGRNEQYFGPGTRLTVT.

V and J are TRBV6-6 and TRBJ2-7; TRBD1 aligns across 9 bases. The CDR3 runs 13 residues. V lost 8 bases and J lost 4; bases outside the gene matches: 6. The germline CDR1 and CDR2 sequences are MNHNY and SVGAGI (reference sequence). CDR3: CASVGQGTYEQYF. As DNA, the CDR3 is TGTGCCAGCGTGGGACAGGGAACTTACGAGCAGTACTTC.

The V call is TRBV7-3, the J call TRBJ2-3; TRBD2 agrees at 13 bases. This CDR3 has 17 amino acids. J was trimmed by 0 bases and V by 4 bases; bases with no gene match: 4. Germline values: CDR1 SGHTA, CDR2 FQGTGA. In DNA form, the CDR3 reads TGTGCCAGCAGCTCCCAGGGACTAGCGGGAAGCACAGATACGCAGTATTTT. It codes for CASSSQGLAGSTDTQYF.

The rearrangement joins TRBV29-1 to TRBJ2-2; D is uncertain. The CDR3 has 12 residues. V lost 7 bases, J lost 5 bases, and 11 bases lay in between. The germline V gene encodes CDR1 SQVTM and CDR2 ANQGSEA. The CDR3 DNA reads TGCAGCGCGAAACTCCCGACCGGGGAGCTGTTTTTT. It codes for CSAKLPTGELFF.

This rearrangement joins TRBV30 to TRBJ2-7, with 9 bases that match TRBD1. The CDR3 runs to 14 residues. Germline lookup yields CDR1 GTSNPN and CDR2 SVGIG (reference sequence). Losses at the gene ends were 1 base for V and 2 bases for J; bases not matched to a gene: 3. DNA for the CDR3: TGTGCCTGGAGTGAAGGGACAGGGCCCTACGAGCAGTACTTC. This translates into CAWSEGTGPYEQYF.

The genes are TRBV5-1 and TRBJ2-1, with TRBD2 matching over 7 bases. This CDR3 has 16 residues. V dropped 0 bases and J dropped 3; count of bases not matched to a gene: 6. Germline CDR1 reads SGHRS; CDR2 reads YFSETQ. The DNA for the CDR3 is TGCGCCAGCAGCTTGGTAAGGGCGGGAGACTACAATGAGCAGTTCTTC. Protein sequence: CASSLVRAGDYNEQFF.

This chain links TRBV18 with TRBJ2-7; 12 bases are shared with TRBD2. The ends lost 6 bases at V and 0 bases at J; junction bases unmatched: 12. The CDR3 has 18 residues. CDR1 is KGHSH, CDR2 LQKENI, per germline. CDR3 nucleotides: TGTGCCAGCTCGTCAGGACTAGCGGGAAACAGGAGCTCCTACGAGCAGTACTTC. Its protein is CASSSGLAGNRSSYEQYF.

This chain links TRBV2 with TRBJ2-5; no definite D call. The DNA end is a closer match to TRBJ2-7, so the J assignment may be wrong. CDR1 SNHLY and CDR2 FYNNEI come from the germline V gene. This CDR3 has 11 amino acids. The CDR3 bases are TGTGCCAGTACGATTTCCTACGAGCAGTACTTC. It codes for CASTISYEQYF.

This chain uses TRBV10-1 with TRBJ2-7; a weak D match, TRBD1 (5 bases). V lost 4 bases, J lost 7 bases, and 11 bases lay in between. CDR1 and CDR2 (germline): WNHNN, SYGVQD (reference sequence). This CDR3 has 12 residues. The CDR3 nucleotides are TGCGCCAGCAGTGCACAGGCACTAGAGCAGTACTTC. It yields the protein CASSAQALEQYF.

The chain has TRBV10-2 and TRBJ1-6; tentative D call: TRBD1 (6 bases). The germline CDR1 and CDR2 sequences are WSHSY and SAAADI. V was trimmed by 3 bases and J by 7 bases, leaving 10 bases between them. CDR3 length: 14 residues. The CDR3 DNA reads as TGCGCCAGCAGTGATCCCAGGGGCAATTCACCCCTCCACTTT. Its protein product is CASSDPRGNSPLHF.

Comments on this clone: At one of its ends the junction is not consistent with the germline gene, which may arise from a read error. CDR3 region: CASSLSINGNYGYTF. CDR3 nucleotide sequence: TGTGCCAGCAGTTTATCGATAAACGGAAACTATGGCTATACCTTC. The genes are TRBV27 and TRBJ1-2; D remains ambiguous. The CDR3 has 15 amino acids. Germline CDR1 is MNHEY and CDR2 is SMNVEV (reference sequence).

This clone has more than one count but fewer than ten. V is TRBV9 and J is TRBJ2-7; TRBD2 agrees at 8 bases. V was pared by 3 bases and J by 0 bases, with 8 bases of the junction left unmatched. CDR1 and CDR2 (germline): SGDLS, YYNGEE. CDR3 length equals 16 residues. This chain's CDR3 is CASSASSGFSSYEQYF. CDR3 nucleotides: TGTGCCAGCAGCGCTTCTAGCGGGTTCAGCTCCTACGAGCAGTACTTC.

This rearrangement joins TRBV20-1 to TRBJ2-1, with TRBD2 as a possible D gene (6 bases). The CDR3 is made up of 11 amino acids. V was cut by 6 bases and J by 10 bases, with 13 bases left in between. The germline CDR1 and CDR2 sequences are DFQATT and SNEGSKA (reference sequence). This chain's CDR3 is CSAMTSLEQFF. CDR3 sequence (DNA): TGCAGTGCCATGACTAGTTTGGAGCAGTTCTTC.